The clone carrying this TCR beta chain appeared a single time. The data were obtained in a study of blood T cell repertoires in COVID-19. Background on the study: Acute and convalescent COVID-19 samples came from the United States, Italy and Spain. T cells, B-cell-depleted T cells, or PBMCs provided the cDNA or gDNA that served as material.

Trimming cost V 7 bases and J 3 bases, with 19 bases left between them. The CDR3 has 16 residues. Germline values: CDR1 LNHDA, CDR2 SQIVND (reference sequence). The method was immunoSEQ multiplex PCR; TCRdb's version includes in-frame clones alone and lacks a portion of them. The sample carries about 220,000 clones, 75% to 90% recorded once. This chain connects TRBV19 to TRBJ1-5; D is possibly TRBD1 (6 bases). Sample: peripheral blood. The clonotype comes from a woman aged 70-85 years with COVID-19, enrolled during active disease. CDR3 region: CASIPTGGGDNQPQHF. In DNA form, the CDR3 reads TGTGCCAGTATCCCGACCGGGGGGGGCGACAATCAGCCCCAGCATTTT.